The 12 T cell receptor beta chains listed next were all sequenced from one sample in a study of blood T cell repertoires in COVID-19. Assay used: immunoSEQ multiplex PCR; TCRdb lists only in-frame clones, some missing. The repertoire holds over 250,000 clones, with about three quarters as singletons. The sample consisted of peripheral blood. Source of these receptors: a woman of 80 years or more with acute or convalescent COVID-19.

This clone has only a few counts. The same CDR3 arises from other DNA sequences in this sample as well. The chain is built from TRBV20-1 and TRBJ1-5, with D unresolved. The germline V and J ends were trimmed by 3 bases and 0 bases, with 9 bases remaining between them. The V gene's germline CDR1 is DFQATT and CDR2 SNEGSKA (reference sequence). The CDR3 loop spans 14 amino acids. CDR3 nucleotide sequence: TGCAGTGCTAGTTCGGGTAATAGCAATCAGCCCCAGCATTTT. This sequence encodes CSASSGNSNQPQHF.

In nucleotides, the CDR3 is TGTGCCAGCAGTTCGGGGTATGGCTACACCTTC. It translates to CASSSGYGYTF. This chain connects TRBV27 to TRBJ1-2; D not certain. CDR1 and CDR2 from the germline V gene are MNHEY and SMNVEV (reference sequence). Trimming pared 4 bases from V and 5 bases from J, leaving 5 bases between. The CDR3 sequence is 11 residues long.

In its sample, this clone was seen a few times. This chain uses TRBV11-2 with TRBJ1-2; 8 bases line up with TRBD1. V was pared by 0 bases and J by 4 bases, with 13 bases of the junction left unmatched. The CDR3 contains 18 residues. The germline CDR1 and CDR2 sequences are SGHAT and FQNNGV. Here the CDR3 DNA reads TGTGCCAGCAGCTTAGATGCCCCGGCAGGGGGCTTGGGCTATGGCTACACCTTC. It translates to CASSLDAPAGGLGYGYTF.

The chain combines TRBV6-2 or TRBV6-3 with TRBJ2-3; D might be TRBD1 (5 bases). CDR1 is MNHEY and CDR2 is SVGEGT in the germline V gene. CDR3 size: 16 residues. V was cut by 2 bases and J by 0 bases, with 12 bases left in between. CDR3 nucleotides: TGTGCCAGCAGTTACGCAGGGAAAGGTAGCACAGATACGCAGTATTTT. Translation gives CASSYAGKGSTDTQYF.

The genes are TRBV6-5 and TRBJ2-7, with TRBD1 matching 7 bases. Germline V CDR1 and CDR2: MNHEY, SVGAGI. The CDR3 consists of 14 residues. V dropped 6 bases and J dropped 1; count of bases not matched to a gene: 6. The CDR3 coding sequence is TGTGCCAGCAGGCGACAGGGACAATCCTACGAGCAGTACTTC. Translated, it gives CASRRQGQSYEQYF.

The table lists this clone with a count of one. The genes are TRBV25-1 and TRBJ1-5, with 7 bases matching TRBD1. Germline trimming cut 4 bases from V and 3 bases from J; bases unmatched to any gene: 3. Germline values: CDR1 MGHDK, CDR2 SYGVNS. This CDR3 has 14 amino acids. This chain's CDR3 is CASSGQGNNQPQHF. The CDR3 DNA reads as TGTGCCAGCAGTGGACAGGGAAACAATCAGCCCCAGCATTTT.

CDR3 DNA: TGTGCCACCAGTGATCCAGGACAGGGGTTGGATGAGCAGTTCTTC. Translation: CATSDPGQGLDEQFF. The chain couples TRBV24-1 to TRBJ2-1; TRBD1 matches 9 bases. Germline CDR1 KGHDR, CDR2 SFDVKD. CDR3 length: 15 amino acids. V shed 3 bases and J 8 bases; nucleotides not matched to a gene: 7.

The rearrangement uses TRBV29-1 and TRBJ1-2; D possibly corresponds to TRBD1 (5 bases). The germline gives CDR1 SQVTM, CDR2 ANQGSEA. The CDR3 is 13 amino acids. With 4 bases removed from V and 8 bases from J, the gap between germline ends came to 17 bases. The DNA of the CDR3 is TGCAGCGTTGGAGACCTCGGGGGGTACGGCTACACCTTC. It is translated as CSVGDLGGYGYTF. Drawing the rest from reference TRBV29-1 and TRBJ1-2, the complete variable domain is SAVISQKPSRDICQRGTSLTIQCQVDSQVTMMFWYRQQPGQSLTLIATANQGSEATYESGFVIDKFPISRPNLTFSTLTVSNMSPEDSSIYLCSVGDLGGYGYTFGSGTRLTVV.

The rearrangement uses TRBV7-9 and TRBJ1-3; D may be TRBD1 (6 bases). This CDR3 spans 16 amino acids. Germline V CDR1 and CDR2: SEHNR, FQNEAQ (reference sequence). The germline V and J ends were trimmed by 2 bases and 3 bases, with 14 bases remaining between them. The CDR3 DNA follows: TGTGCCAGCAGCTTACGGGGGGCTACGGGTGGAAACACCATATATTTT. Residues: CASSLRGATGGNTIYF.

V gene TRBV3-1 (or the pseudogene TRBV3-2) combines with J gene TRBJ1-3, with D unresolved. Germline V gene sequence: CDR1 LGHDT, CDR2 YNNKEL (reference sequence). The V end was cut by 5 bases, the J end by 4 bases, with 9 bases between. The CDR3 extends over 13 amino acids. CDR3 DNA: TGTGCCAGCAGCAAGTCTCAGGGAAACACCATATATTTT. It translates to CASSKSQGNTIYF.

The chain links TRBV6-5 to TRBJ1-4; D might be TRBD1 (5 bases). Deletions cut 5 bases from V and 0 bases from J, with 7 bases between. The CDR3 spans 14 residues. CDR1 is MNHEY, CDR2 SVGAGI, per germline. CDR3 nucleotide sequence: TGTGCCAGCAGTCCAGGGTCAACTAATGAAAAACTGTTTTTT. Encoded protein: CASSPGSTNEKLFF.

This chain joins TRBV7-8 and TRBJ2-2; D is ambiguous. The CDR3 spans 16 residues. The germline V gene has CDR1 SGHVS and CDR2 FQNEAQ. Trimming pared 1 base from V and 1 base from J, leaving 10 bases between. Here the CDR3 reads CASSLGFYRNTGELFF. CDR3 DNA sequence: TGTGCCAGCAGCTTAGGTTTTTATCGGAACACCGGGGAGCTGTTTTTT.